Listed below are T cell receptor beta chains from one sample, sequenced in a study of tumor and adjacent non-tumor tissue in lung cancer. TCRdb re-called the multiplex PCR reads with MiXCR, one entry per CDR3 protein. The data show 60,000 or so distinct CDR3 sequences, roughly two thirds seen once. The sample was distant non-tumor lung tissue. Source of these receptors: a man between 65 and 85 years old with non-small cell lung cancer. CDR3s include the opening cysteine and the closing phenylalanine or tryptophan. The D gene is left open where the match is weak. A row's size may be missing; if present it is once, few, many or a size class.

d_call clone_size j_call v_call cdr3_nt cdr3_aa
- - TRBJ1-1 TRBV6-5 TGTGTCAGCAGTTACTTTACGGGGAACACTGAAGCTTTCTTT CVSSYFTGNTEAFF
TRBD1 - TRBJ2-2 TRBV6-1 TGTGTCAGCAGTGGAGACTTCAGGGGGCGGACCGGGGAGTTGTTTTTT CVSSGDFRGRTGELFF
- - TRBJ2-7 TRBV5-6 TGTGCCAGCAGTCTACCGGGATGGCACTACGAGCAGTACTTC CASSLPGWHYEQYF
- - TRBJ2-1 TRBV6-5 TGTGCCAGCAGTTACGACTGGGTATCGGGGCCCAATGAGCAGTTCTTC CASSYDWVSGPNEQFF
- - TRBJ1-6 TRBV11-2 TGTGCCAGCAGCTTAGACTTAGAGGGGACCGTAAGTCCACCCCTCCACTTT CASSLDLEGTVSPPLHF
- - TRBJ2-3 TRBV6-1 TGTGCCAGCAGTGTAAAGCCGGGGACAACCGGGACAGATACGCAGTATTTT CASSVKPGTTGTDTQYF
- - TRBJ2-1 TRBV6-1 TGTGCCGGCAGGGGTCCCCCGGGGCGGGAGAGGAATGATCAGTTCTTC CAGRGPPGRERNDQFF
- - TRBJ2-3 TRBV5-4 TGTGCCAGCAGCTTGGTAGGACTAACCGTCGCAGATATGCAGTATTTT CASSLVGLTVADMQYF
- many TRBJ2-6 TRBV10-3 TGTGCCATCAGTGTTAGCTCTGGGGCCAACGTCCTGACTTTC CAISVSSGANVLTF
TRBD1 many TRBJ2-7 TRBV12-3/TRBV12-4 TGTGCCAGCAGTTTATCCGGACAGGTTGCCTACGAGCAGTACTTC CASSLSGQVAYEQYF